Below, 16 T cell receptor beta chains from the same sample are listed, as sequenced in a study of blood T cells in healthy people across ages. For the second PCR, which ran for about 7 to 11 cycles, a sample-barcoded 5' primer and a J-beta primer mix were used. TCRdb re-derived calls from the 5' RACE reads in MiXCR, one entry per CDR3 protein. The sample lists 550,000 to 750,000 distinct CDR3 sequences, around a fifth seen once, with roughly 3.4% in the top ten. The sequencing input was blood. The receptor source for this set is a man aged 65 to 79 in good health.

This clonotype has just a few counts. The J gene is TRBJ2-5, the V gene TRBV29-1; TRBD2 matches at 11 bases. The J call may be in error: the DNA end matches TRBJ2-1 better. The germline CDR1 and CDR2 sequences are SQVTM and ANQGSEA. The CDR3 runs 13 residues. The CDR3 DNA is TGCAGCGTCTACCTAGCGGGGGGCAATGAGCAGTTCTTC. It translates to CSVYLAGGNEQFF.

The rearrangement links TRBV12-3 or TRBV12-4 to TRBJ2-7; 7 nucleotides match TRBD1. The CDR3 extends over 15 amino acids. With 4 bases clipped from V and 3 bases from J, the junction kept 9 bases outside the gene matches. CDR3 residues: CASSSDRVSGYEQYF. For the CDR3, the DNA is TGTGCCAGCAGTTCAGACAGGGTATCGGGCTACGAGCAGTACTTC.

This clonotype was observed a few times. V and J are TRBV20-1 and TRBJ2-2; a possible D gene is TRBD2 (5 bases). Deletions cut 5 bases from V and 5 bases from J, with 15 bases between. CDR3 size: 14 residues. Germline V CDR1 and CDR2: DFQATT, SNEGSKA (reference sequence). The CDR3 loop is CSAQRGSATGELFF. In nucleotides, the CDR3 is TGCAGTGCTCAGCGTGGGAGTGCAACCGGGGAGCTGTTTTTT.

In its sample, this clonotype was seen a few times. V usage is TRBV5-6 and J usage is TRBJ2-7; D may be TRBD1 (6 bases). The CDR3 consists of 16 residues. The germline CDR1 and CDR2 sequences are SGHDT and YYEEEE. Deletions cut 1 base from V and 1 base from J, with 15 bases between. CDR3 in DNA: TGTGCCAGCAGCTTGATGGGGGCCCTAGGGTCCTACGAGCAGTACTTC. Translation gives CASSLMGALGSYEQYF.

This clonotype has ten or more counts. The chain couples TRBV5-1 to TRBJ1-2; TRBD1 is a possible D gene (5 bases). Trimming removed 0 bases at V and 3 bases at J, with 15 bases between. CDR1 is SGHRS, CDR2 YFSETQ, per germline. CDR3 length: 16 residues. The CDR3 DNA is TGCGCCAGCAGCTTGGGACAGACCAAGATCGACTATGGCTACACCTTC. It is translated as CASSLGQTKIDYGYTF. Looking up the rest from reference TRBV5-1 and TRBJ1-2 gives the full variable domain: KAGVTQTPRYLIKTRGQQVTLSCSPISGHRSVSWYQQTPGQGLQFLFEYFSETQRNKGNFPGRFSGRQFSNSRSEMNVSTLELGDSALYLCASSLGQTKIDYGYTFGSGTRLTVV.

A single count supports this clonotype. The V and J genes are TRBV6-1 and TRBJ2-5, with a possible D match to TRBD1 (5 bases). Germline V lookup: CDR1 MNHNS, CDR2 SASEGT. CDR3 length: 15 amino acids. Trimming stripped 2 bases from V and 5 bases from J, with 15 bases between. CDR3 in amino acids: CASSEPPGLWETQYF. The CDR3 nucleotides are TGTGCCAGCAGTGAACCCCCAGGGCTCTGGGAGACCCAGTACTTC.

The chain couples TRBV7-2 to TRBJ1-2; tentatively, D is TRBD1 (5 bases). This CDR3 contains 16 residues. V was trimmed by 4 bases and J by 4 bases, leaving 19 bases between them. The V gene's germline CDR1 is SGHTA and CDR2 FQGNSA. CDR3 DNA: TGTGCCAGCAGCTCCCCCCCGGGCAGGGCTGGCTATGGCTACACCTTC. This sequence encodes CASSSPPGRAGYGYTF.

The chain uses TRBV18 and TRBJ2-5, with TRBD1 identical over 10 bases. The V gene's germline CDR1 is KGHSH and CDR2 LQKENI. V lost 4 bases, J lost 5 bases, and 7 bases stayed unmatched. This CDR3 has 15 amino acids. CDR3 protein: CASSLRDRGSETQYF. CDR3 coding DNA: TGTGCCAGCTCACTCCGGGACAGGGGCTCGGAGACCCAGTACTTC.

On this clonotype itself: Just one base apart from a much larger clone, this may be a read error. This chain links TRBV4-1 with TRBJ1-2; D is unclear. The CDR3 has 14 residues. Germline loops: CDR1 MGHRA, CDR2 YSYEKL. Trimming left V 3 bases short and J 4 bases short, with 12 bases between. CDR3 in amino acids: CASSQVLRGYGYTF. The CDR3 region has the DNA TGCGCCAGCAGCCAGGTCCTGCGGGGCTATGGCTACACCTTC.

The chain links TRBV4-1 to TRBJ2-3; possible D gene TRBD1, 5 bases. Germline-derived CDR1 and CDR2 are MGHRA and YSYEKL. The CDR3 totals 17 residues. V shed 2 bases and J shed 5 bases, with 20 bases lying between them. For the CDR3, the DNA is TGCGCCAGCAGCCAATCCCAGGGTTTCGGGCTTCGAGATACGCAGTATTTT. It translates to CASSQSQGFGLRDTQYF.

A word on this clonotype: Compared with germline, one end of the junction differs, possibly owing to a read error. Written as DNA, the CDR3 is TGCGGTGCTCCTACAGGGTCCCAAGAGACCCAGTACTTC. It codes for CGAPTGSQETQYF. The chain joins TRBV20-1 to TRBJ2-5, with D perhaps matching TRBD1 (6 bases). Germline V gives CDR1 DFQATT, CDR2 SNEGSKA (reference sequence). The CDR3 is made up of 13 amino acids.

Only a few counts were recorded for this clonotype. The chain carries TRBV20-1 and TRBJ2-3; TRBD1 matches 7 bases. Germline V gives CDR1 DFQATT, CDR2 SNEGSKA (reference sequence). V gave up 5 bases and J gave up 0 bases; unmatched junction bases: 11. The CDR3 extends over 16 amino acids. CDR3 DNA sequence: TGCAGTGCTGTCAAGCCGACAGGGCGTAGCACAGATACGCAGTATTTT. Translating it yields CSAVKPTGRSTDTQYF.

This chain connects TRBV20-1 to TRBJ2-1, with TRBD2 as a possible D gene (6 bases). This CDR3 is built from 15 residues. The V and J ends lost 6 bases and 7 bases respectively, with 22 bases between them. Germline V CDR1 and CDR2: DFQATT, SNEGSKA (reference sequence). For the CDR3, the DNA is TGCAGTGCCGGGGTAGCGGAGCGGTTGAGGAATGAGCAGTTCTTC. Its protein product is CSAGVAERLRNEQFF.

In this sample, this clonotype turned up a few times. The J gene is TRBJ2-7, the V gene TRBV7-6; no reliable D call. V gave up 2 bases and J gave up 2 bases, with 10 bases separating them. The CDR3 totals 14 residues. CDR1 is SGHVS and CDR2 is FNYEAQ in the germline V gene. Here the CDR3 reads CASSLNEQTYEQYF. The DNA of the CDR3 is TGTGCCAGCAGCTTAAATGAACAGACCTACGAGCAGTACTTC.

This clonotype was recorded a few times. The CDR3 does not close with the conserved phenylalanine or tryptophan, likely indicating a read error. The J gene is TRBJ2-5, the V gene TRBV5-5; D is unclear. This CDR3 spans 14 amino acids. CDR1 is SGHKS, CDR2 YYEKEE, per germline (reference sequence). Trimming cost V 1 base and J 2 bases, with 9 bases left between them. CDR3 residues: CASSLPVVQETQYL. The DNA for the CDR3 is TGTGCCAGCAGCTTGCCCGTAGTACAAGAGACCCAGTACCTC.

The CDR3: CSAGQGPALHF. The CDR3, as DNA: TGCAGTGCCGGTCAGGGTCCCGCCCTCCACTTT. J is TRBJ1-6 and V is TRBV20-1; TRBD1 is a possible D gene (5 bases). The ends were cut back, 6 bases at V and 14 bases at J, with 14 bases in the middle. This CDR3 region has 11 residues. CDR1 is DFQATT and CDR2 is SNEGSKA in the germline V gene (reference sequence).